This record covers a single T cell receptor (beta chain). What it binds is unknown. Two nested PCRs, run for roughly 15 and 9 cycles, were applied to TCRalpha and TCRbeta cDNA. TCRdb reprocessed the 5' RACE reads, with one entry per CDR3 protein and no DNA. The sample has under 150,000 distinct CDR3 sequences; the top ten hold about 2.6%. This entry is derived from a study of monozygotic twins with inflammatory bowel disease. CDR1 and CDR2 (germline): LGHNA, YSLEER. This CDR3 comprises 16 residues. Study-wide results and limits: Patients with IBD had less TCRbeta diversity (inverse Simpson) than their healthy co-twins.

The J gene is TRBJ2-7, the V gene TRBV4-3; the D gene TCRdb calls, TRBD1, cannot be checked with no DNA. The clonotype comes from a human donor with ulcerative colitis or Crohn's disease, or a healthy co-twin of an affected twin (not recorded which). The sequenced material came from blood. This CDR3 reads CASSQDSPDNSYEQYF.